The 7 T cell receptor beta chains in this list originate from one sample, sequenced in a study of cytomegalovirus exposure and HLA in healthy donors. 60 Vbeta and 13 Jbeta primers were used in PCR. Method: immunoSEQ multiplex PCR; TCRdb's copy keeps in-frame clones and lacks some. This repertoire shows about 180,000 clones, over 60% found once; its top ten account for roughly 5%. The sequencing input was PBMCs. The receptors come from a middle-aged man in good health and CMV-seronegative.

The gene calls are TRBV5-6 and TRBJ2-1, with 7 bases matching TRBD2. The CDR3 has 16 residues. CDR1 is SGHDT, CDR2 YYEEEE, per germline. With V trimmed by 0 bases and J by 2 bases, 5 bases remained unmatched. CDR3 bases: TGTGCCAGCAGCTTGGGGTGGCGGGAGCCCTACAATGAGCAGTTCTTC. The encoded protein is CASSLGWREPYNEQFF.

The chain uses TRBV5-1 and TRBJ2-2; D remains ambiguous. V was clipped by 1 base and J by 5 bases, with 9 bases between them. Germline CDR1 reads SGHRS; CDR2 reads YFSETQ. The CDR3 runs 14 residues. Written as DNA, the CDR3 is TGCGCCAGCAGCTTGACCCAGGTTACCGGGGAGCTGTTTTTT. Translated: CASSLTQVTGELFF.

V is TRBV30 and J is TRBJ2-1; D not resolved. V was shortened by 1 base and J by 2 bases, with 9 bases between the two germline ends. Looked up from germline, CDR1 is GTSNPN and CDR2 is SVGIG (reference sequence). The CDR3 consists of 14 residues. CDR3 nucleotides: TGTGCCTGGAGTGGGCAGGTACCCTACAATGAGCAGTTCTTC. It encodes CAWSGQVPYNEQFF.

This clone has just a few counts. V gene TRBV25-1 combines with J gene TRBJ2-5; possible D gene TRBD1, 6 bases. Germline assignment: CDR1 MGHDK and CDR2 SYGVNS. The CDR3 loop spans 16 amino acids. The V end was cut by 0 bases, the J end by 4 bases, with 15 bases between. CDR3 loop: CASSEYGRGVVETQYF. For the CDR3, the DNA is TGTGCCAGCAGTGAATACGGCAGGGGAGTGGTAGAGACCCAGTACTTC. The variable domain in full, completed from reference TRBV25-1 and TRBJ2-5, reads EADIYQTPRYLVIGTGKKITLECSQTMGHDKMYWYQQDPGMELHLIHYSYGVNSTEKGDLSSESTVSRIRTEHFPLTLESARPSHTSQYLCASSEYGRGVVETQYFGPGTRLLVL.

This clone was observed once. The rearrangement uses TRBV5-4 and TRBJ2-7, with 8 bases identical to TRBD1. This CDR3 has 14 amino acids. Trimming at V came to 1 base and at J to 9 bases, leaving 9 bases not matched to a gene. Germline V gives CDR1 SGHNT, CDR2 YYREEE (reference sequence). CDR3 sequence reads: CASSLPGQERGQYF. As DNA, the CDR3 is TGTGCCAGCAGCTTGCCGGGACAGGAGCGTGGGCAGTACTTC.

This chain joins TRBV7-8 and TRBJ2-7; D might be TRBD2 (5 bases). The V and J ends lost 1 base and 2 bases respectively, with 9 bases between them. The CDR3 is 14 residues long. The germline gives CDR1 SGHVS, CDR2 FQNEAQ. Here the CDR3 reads CASSLVGVTYEQYF. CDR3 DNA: TGTGCCAGCAGCTTAGTCGGGGTTACCTACGAGCAGTACTTC.

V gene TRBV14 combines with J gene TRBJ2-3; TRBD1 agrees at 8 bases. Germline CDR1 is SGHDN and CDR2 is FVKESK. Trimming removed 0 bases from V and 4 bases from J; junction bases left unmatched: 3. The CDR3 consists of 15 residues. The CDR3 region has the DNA TGTGCCAGCAGCCAAGACAGGGGGCTGTCAGATACGCAGTATTTT. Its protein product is CASSQDRGLSDTQYF.